This T cell receptor beta chain was recorded in a study of technical replicates of blood from several donors. The CDR3 sequence is 13 residues long. V lost 2 bases to trimming and J lost 0 bases, with 5 bases between them. Germline V gene lookup returns CDR1 SGHTA and CDR2 FQGTGA. Repertoires were generated with immunoSEQ multiplex PCR, while TCRdb's copy carries only in-frame clones and drops some. Of 72,000 or so clones listed, 92% are singletons. Sequenced input: T cells isolated from PBMCs. The J gene is TRBJ2-7, the V gene TRBV7-3; D unresolved. The receptor was derived from a human donor in good health. CDR3 region: CASSLSSSYEQYF. The CDR3 DNA is TGTGCCAGCAGCTTATCGAGCTCCTACGAGCAGTACTTC.